Following are 31 T cell receptor beta chains from one sample sequenced in a study of T cell changes during pregnancy in multiple sclerosis. Using immunoSEQ multiplex PCR, the repertoire was profiled, and TCRdb retains in-frame clones only, with some absent. The repertoire has 60,000 to 80,000 clones, approximately 90% of them found once; the top ten carry over 3%. The sample here was peripheral blood, taken before pregnancy. These receptors were collected from a female donor with multiple sclerosis, enrolled in a pregnancy study.

The rearrangement uses TRBV5-4 and TRBJ2-5; tentatively, D is TRBD1 (6 bases). Trimming shortened V by 0 bases and J by 5 bases, and 14 bases separated the two germline ends. The CDR3 totals 15 residues. The germline CDR1 and CDR2 sequences are SGHNT and YYREEE (reference sequence). CDR3 bases: TGTGCCAGCAGCTTGGGGACAGTTAACGGGGAGACCCAGTACTTC. It is translated as CASSLGTVNGETQYF.

The chain employs TRBV2 and TRBJ2-7, with 9 bases fitting TRBD1. The CDR3 covers 12 residues. Germline V gene sequence: CDR1 SNHLY, CDR2 FYNNEI. V dropped 5 bases and J dropped 6; count of bases not matched to a gene: 2. The chain's CDR3 is CASSQQGAEQYF. CDR3 bases: TGTGCCAGCAGTCAACAGGGGGCCGAGCAGTACTTC.

This chain connects TRBV7-2 to TRBJ2-5; no clear D gene. V was shortened by 1 base and J by 1 base, with 13 bases between the two germline ends. CDR3 length equals 16 residues. The germline CDR1 and CDR2 sequences are SGHTA and FQGNSA. CDR3 amino acids: CASSLVAQSIQETQYF. In DNA form, the CDR3 reads TGTGCCAGCAGCTTAGTGGCCCAGTCAATCCAAGAGACCCAGTACTTC.

The V call is TRBV7-2, the J call TRBJ1-4; 7 bases map to TRBD1. After removal of 1 base from V and 0 bases from J, the junction contained 5 bases not matched to a gene. Germline CDR1 and CDR2: SGHTA and FQGNSA. The CDR3 spans 17 residues. The CDR3 region is CASSLVGTVATNEKLFF. The CDR3 DNA is TGTGCCAGCAGCTTAGTCGGGACAGTGGCAACTAATGAAAAACTGTTTTTT.

In this sample, this clone turned up once. The chain combines TRBV9 with TRBJ2-5, with TRBD1 identical over 7 bases. Germline CDR1 is SGDLS and CDR2 is YYNGEE. This CDR3 spans 15 amino acids. The junction had 8 bases not matched to a gene; V was cut back by 4 bases and J by 2 bases. CDR3 DNA sequence: TGTGCCAGCAGCCCTACCGGGACAGAACAAGAGACCCAGTACTTC. Encoded protein: CASSPTGTEQETQYF.

This rearrangement joins TRBV6-5 to TRBJ2-1, with 9 positions matching TRBD2. The J segment lost 5 bases and the V segment lost 3 bases, leaving 5 bases of the junction unmatched. The germline gives CDR1 MNHEY, CDR2 SVGAGI. The CDR3 runs 15 residues. The CDR3 bases are TGTGCCAGCAGTTATCTAGCGGGATCCCACAATGAGCAGTTCTTC. Its protein product is CASSYLAGSHNEQFF.

The rearrangement joins TRBV4-2 to TRBJ2-7, with TRBD2 identical over 7 bases. The CDR3 is 13 amino acids. After removal of 4 bases from V and 3 bases from J, the junction contained 3 bases not matched to a gene. Germline V gene data show CDR1 as LGHNA and CDR2 as YNFKEQ. The CDR3 sequence is CASSLRGDYEQYF. DNA of the CDR3: TGTGCCAGCAGCCTACGGGGGGACTACGAGCAGTACTTC.

CDR3 coding DNA: TGTGCCAGTAGTATAGATCACCTGGGCCCGCAGTACTTC. Translation: CASSIDHLGPQYF. V usage is TRBV19 and J usage is TRBJ2-7; no definite D call. Germline assignment: CDR1 LNHDA and CDR2 SQIVND (reference sequence). The germline V and J ends were trimmed by 0 bases and 9 bases, with 12 bases remaining between them. The CDR3 spans 13 residues.

This chain connects TRBV6-1 to TRBJ2-6; possible D gene TRBD2, 5 bases. The V and J ends lost 4 bases and 5 bases respectively, with 9 bases between them. Germline CDR1 reads MNHNS; CDR2 reads SASEGT. This CDR3 region has 14 residues. CDR3 sequence: CASSAGSWANVLTF. In nucleotides, the CDR3 is TGTGCCAGCAGTGCGGGGTCATGGGCCAACGTCCTGACTTTC.

The chain recombines TRBV4-1 with TRBJ2-5, with D maybe TRBD2 (5 bases). V dropped 4 bases and J dropped 3 bases, with 15 bases sitting between them. The germline V gene encodes CDR1 MGHRA and CDR2 YSYEKL. This CDR3 has 15 amino acids. The CDR3 nucleotides are TGCGCCAGCAGCCTTTTAGAGGGTGGGGAAGAGACCCAGTACTTC. Residues: CASSLLEGGEETQYF.

For the CDR3, the DNA is TGTGCCAGCAGCTCCGGGACAGGGACCGAGCAGTACTTC. It is translated as CASSSGTGTEQYF. The chain links TRBV7-8 to TRBJ2-7, with 9 bases that match TRBD1. V was clipped by 4 bases and J by 6 bases; unmatched bases: 4. Germline V lookup: CDR1 SGHVS, CDR2 FQNEAQ. The CDR3 totals 13 residues.

This chain connects TRBV19 to TRBJ2-4, with a tentative D call TRBD1 (6 bases). Trimming left V 3 bases short and J 0 bases short, with 12 bases between. CDR1 and CDR2 (germline): LNHDA, SQIVND (reference sequence). The CDR3 runs 16 residues. The CDR3 DNA is TGTGCCAGTAGTATCTGGACAGAGATAGCCAAAAACATTCAGTACTTC. Its protein product is CASSIWTEIAKNIQYF.

This chain links TRBV6-4 with TRBJ2-2; maybe TRBD2 (6 bases). This CDR3 contains 14 residues. Germline CDR1 is MRHNA and CDR2 is SNTAGT. The V and J ends lost 6 bases and 4 bases respectively, with 12 bases between them. The CDR3 nucleotides are TGTGCCAGCAGCGGGACCGGGGGCACCGGGGAGCTGTTTTTT. It yields the protein CASSGTGGTGELFF.

The genes are TRBV19 and TRBJ2-7, with 8 bases lining up with TRBD2. There are 14 residues in the CDR3. After removal of 3 bases from V and 4 bases from J, the junction contained 5 bases not matched to a gene. Germline CDR1 reads LNHDA; CDR2 reads SQIVND (reference sequence). The CDR3 DNA is TGTGCCAGTAGTATGTCGGGAGGGGTGTACGAGCAGTACTTC. Its translation: CASSMSGGVYEQYF.

This chain links TRBV11-2 with TRBJ2-7, with 7 positions matching TRBD2. V lost 1 base to trimming and J lost 4 bases; unmatched junction nucleotides: 7. This CDR3 has 15 residues. Germline CDR1 and CDR2: SGHAT and FQNNGV. CDR3 nucleotides: TGTGCCAGCAGCTTAGTCGCGGGAGCCTGGTACGAGCAGTACTTC. Protein product: CASSLVAGAWYEQYF.

The V and J genes are TRBV5-8 and TRBJ2-1; possibly TRBD2 for D (6 bases). This CDR3 spans 15 amino acids. Germline-derived CDR1 and CDR2 are SGHTS and YDEGEE. Trimming stripped 3 bases from V and 4 bases from J, with 14 bases between. In DNA form, the CDR3 reads TGTGCCAGCAGCTACGCCGGGACTGCATACAATGAGCAGTTCTTC. Translation: CASSYAGTAYNEQFF.

The chain couples TRBV7-8 to TRBJ1-5; no reliable D call. The CDR3 is made up of 15 amino acids. Germline values: CDR1 SGHVS, CDR2 FQNEAQ. Deletions cut 2 bases from V and 1 base from J, with 9 bases between. This CDR3 reads CASSLKSGSNQPQHF. The DNA of the CDR3 is TGTGCCAGCAGCTTAAAGTCCGGGAGCAATCAGCCCCAGCATTTT.

The chain links TRBV30 to TRBJ1-2, with 8 bases matching TRBD1. The CDR3 consists of 16 residues. V lost 3 bases to trimming and J lost 0 bases; unmatched junction nucleotides: 9. Germline V gene sequence: CDR1 GTSNPN, CDR2 SVGIG (reference sequence). The CDR3 DNA follows: TGTGCCTGGAGGCCGGGACAGGTGGGCTCTAACTATGGCTACACCTTC. As protein: CAWRPGQVGSNYGYTF. Filled out from reference TRBV30 and TRBJ1-2, the complete variable domain reads SQTIHQWPATLVQPVGSPLSLECTVEGTSNPNLYWYRQAAGRGLQLLFYSVGIGQISSEVPQNLSASRPQDRQFILSSKKLLLSDSGFYLCAWRPGQVGSNYGYTFGSGTRLTVV.

This clone has only one observation. This chain connects TRBV18 to TRBJ1-1; TRBD1 might be the D (5 bases). V dropped 2 bases and J dropped 7 bases, with 8 bases sitting between them. The CDR3 length is 12 residues. Looked up from germline, CDR1 is KGHSH and CDR2 is LQKENI. Here the CDR3 DNA reads TGTGCCAGCTCACCAGGACACTTTGAAGCTTTCTTT. It specifies CASSPGHFEAFF.

About this clone itself: Its ends do not fully match the called genes, so a read error is possible. The rearrangement joins TRBV27 to TRBJ2-7; 8 bases are a match to TRBD2. The CDR3 runs 13 residues. Germline V gene lookup returns CDR1 MNHEY and CDR2 SMNVEV (reference sequence). The CDR3 sequence is CIVRGGGNYEQYF. The CDR3, as DNA: TGCATAGTACGGGGCGGGGGGAACTACGAGCAGTACTTC.

This clone has only one observation. The rearrangement links TRBV4-2 to TRBJ2-1; D gene ambiguous. Germline V gene lookup returns CDR1 LGHNA and CDR2 YNFKEQ. V lost 3 bases, J lost 8 bases, and 11 bases lay in between. The CDR3 is 13 amino acids. CDR3 loop: CASSQLGVDEQFF. CDR3 in DNA: TGTGCCAGCAGCCAGCTCGGAGTCGATGAGCAGTTCTTC.

V usage is TRBV7-9 and J usage is TRBJ2-5; 10 bases align to TRBD2. The CDR3 has 16 residues. The germline CDR1 and CDR2 sequences are SEHNR and FQNEAQ (reference sequence). The J segment lost 1 base and the V segment lost 5 bases, leaving 7 bases of the junction unmatched. The CDR3 spells CASSPELAGAQETQYF. The CDR3, as DNA: TGTGCCAGCAGCCCCGAGCTAGCGGGAGCCCAAGAGACCCAGTACTTC.

The V and J genes are TRBV13 and TRBJ2-1; 7 bases agree with TRBD2. Germline V lookup: CDR1 PRHDT, CDR2 FYEKMQ (reference sequence). The CDR3 contains 15 residues. Germline trimming cut 6 bases from V and 1 base from J; bases unmatched to any gene: 6. CDR3 sequence: CASRLLAVSYNEQFF. Written as DNA, the CDR3 is TGTGCCAGCAGACTTCTAGCGGTGTCCTACAATGAGCAGTTCTTC. Drawing the rest from reference TRBV13 and TRBJ2-1, the complete variable domain is AAGVIQSPRHLIKEKRETATLKCYPIPRHDTVYWYQQGPGQDPQFLISFYEKMQSDKGSIPDRFSAQQFSDYHSELNMSSLELGDSALYFCASRLLAVSYNEQFFGPGTRLTVL.

This chain uses TRBV6-5 with TRBJ2-7; the D gene is possibly TRBD2 (7 bases). The CDR3 has 16 residues. V was shortened by 0 bases and J by 4 bases, with 16 bases between the two germline ends. Germline CDR1 and CDR2: MNHEY and SVGAGI. The CDR3 sequence is CASSYSAAGEGYEQYF. DNA of the CDR3: TGTGCCAGCAGTTACTCGGCGGCAGGGGAGGGTTACGAGCAGTACTTC.

This sequence joins TRBV7-9 and TRBJ1-3; D is uncertain. V was trimmed by 5 bases and J by 3 bases, leaving 14 bases between them. The CDR3 has 15 amino acids. Germline loops: CDR1 SEHNR, CDR2 FQNEAQ (reference sequence). CDR3 DNA sequence: TGTGCCAGCAGCGCGAAAGTCAGGTTTGGAAACACCATATATTTT. The encoded protein is CASSAKVRFGNTIYF.

The chain employs TRBV9 and TRBJ2-7, with unresolved D. V was trimmed by 0 bases and J by 0 bases, leaving 7 bases between them. The CDR3 is 14 residues long. Germline CDR1 SGDLS, CDR2 YYNGEE. CDR3 DNA sequence: TGTGCCAGCAGCGTAGTATCGTCCTCCTACGAGCAGTACTTC. It is translated as CASSVVSSSYEQYF.

The rearrangement uses TRBV10-3 and TRBJ1-1, with a weak D call TRBD1 (5 bases). The CDR3 consists of 13 residues. CDR1 and CDR2 from the germline V gene are ENHRY and SYGVKD. Trimming pared 6 bases from V and 6 bases from J, leaving 14 bases between. CDR3 residues: CAIRQVDSSEAFF. DNA for the CDR3: TGTGCCATCAGGCAAGTCGACAGTTCTGAAGCTTTCTTT.

J is TRBJ2-7 and V is TRBV27, with TRBD1 as a possible D gene (6 bases). The CDR3 totals 16 residues. Trimming removed 5 bases from V and 4 bases from J, with 21 bases in between. The V gene's germline CDR1 is MNHEY and CDR2 SMNVEV (reference sequence). For the CDR3, the DNA is TGTGCCAGCAGTCCCCTGGACAGCCCATATCCTTACGAGCAGTACTTC. Translating gives CASSPLDSPYPYEQYF.

This chain connects TRBV7-2 to TRBJ2-1, with TRBD1 matching 9 bases. Per the germline V gene, CDR1 is SGHTA and CDR2 is FQGNSA. The length of the CDR3 is 14 residues. Germline trimming cut 4 bases from V and 8 bases from J; bases unmatched to any gene: 6. For the CDR3, the DNA is TGTGCCAGCAGCTCGGGACAGGGTATCGATGAGCAGTTCTTC. It codes for CASSSGQGIDEQFF.

The V gene is TRBV11-3, the J gene TRBJ2-7; D is uncertain. The CDR3 extends over 13 amino acids. The V and J ends lost 1 base and 4 bases respectively, with 8 bases between them. Germline V lookup: CDR1 SGHNT, CDR2 YENEEA. CDR3 protein: CASSLAVNYEQYF. CDR3 DNA sequence: TGTGCCAGCAGCTTAGCGGTGAATTACGAGCAGTACTTC.

The sample holds one count of this clone. The chain has TRBV7-9 and TRBJ2-5; 12 bases line up with TRBD1. The CDR3 is made up of 18 amino acids. CDR1 is SEHNR, CDR2 FQNEAQ, per germline (reference sequence). Losses at the gene ends were 5 bases for V and 0 bases for J; bases not matched to a gene: 10. The CDR3 nucleotides read TGTGCCAGCAGCAGCCGGGACAGGGGGCAGCTTTACCAAGAGACCCAGTACTTC. Its protein product is CASSSRDRGQLYQETQYF.